The 30 T cell receptor beta chains below all came from one sample that was sequenced in a study of blood T cell repertoires in COVID-19. The repertoire was sequenced with immunoSEQ multiplex PCR; TCRdb's copy has only in-frame clones and lacks some. This sample has 240,000 or so clones, with approximately 78% found just once. The specimen was peripheral blood. These receptors were taken from a woman in her fifties or sixties with active or convalescent COVID-19.

This chain uses TRBV4-1 with TRBJ1-3, with 7 nucleotides matching TRBD1. The CDR3 is 15 amino acids. Germline CDR1 reads MGHRA; CDR2 reads YSYEKL. J was trimmed by 3 bases and V by 5 bases; bases with no gene match: 7. This chain's CDR3 is CASSKQGLSGNTIYF. The CDR3 coding sequence is TGCGCCAGCAGCAAACAGGGGCTTAGTGGAAACACCATATATTTT.

The chain carries TRBV3-1 (or the pseudogene TRBV3-2) and TRBJ2-5; 8 bases are a match to TRBD2. Germline assignment: CDR1 LGHDT and CDR2 YNNKEL (reference sequence). J was trimmed by 0 bases and V by 5 bases; bases with no gene match: 11. The CDR3 extends over 17 amino acids. DNA of the CDR3: TGTGCCAGCAGCGCCCTCTTGCAGCGGGGGTACCAAGAGACCCAGTACTTC. Translation gives CASSALLQRGYQETQYF.

This clone was seen only a few times. The V and J genes are TRBV4-1 and TRBJ2-3; D unclear. Trimming took 3 bases from V and 2 from J, leaving 6 bases between them. CDR3 length: 13 amino acids. Germline V gene data show CDR1 as MGHRA and CDR2 as YSYEKL. The CDR3 coding sequence is TGCGCCAGCAGCCAGCAGTACACAGATACGCAGTATTTT. Its translation is CASSQQYTDTQYF.

This chain uses TRBV5-4 with TRBJ2-2; 8 bases align to TRBD2. The CDR3 consists of 14 residues. Per germline, CDR1 SGHNT and CDR2 YYREEE (reference sequence). V trimming: 4 bases; J trimming: 7 bases; junction bases outside the gene matches: 6. The CDR3 loop reads CASSPRGGIGELFF. In nucleotides, the CDR3 is TGTGCCAGCAGCCCCCGGGGGGGGATCGGGGAGCTGTTTTTT.

The V gene is TRBV7-9, the J gene TRBJ2-5; TRBD1 agrees at 7 bases. CDR1 SEHNR and CDR2 FQNEAQ come from the germline V gene (reference sequence). With 2 bases clipped from V and 4 bases from J, the junction kept 4 bases outside the gene matches. The CDR3 extends over 14 amino acids. CDR3 protein: CASSLTDRAETQYF. For the CDR3, the DNA is TGTGCCAGCAGCTTAACCGACAGGGCAGAGACCCAGTACTTC.

CDR3 DNA: TGTGCCAGCAGTTTATCCCCTGATACGCAGTATTTT. Its translation is CASSLSPDTQYF. This rearrangement joins TRBV12-3 or TRBV12-4 to TRBJ2-3; no reliable D call. The ends were cut back, 2 bases at V and 6 bases at J, with 6 bases in the middle. The CDR3 spans 12 residues.

The rearrangement uses TRBV5-8 and TRBJ2-5, with 7 bases aligning to TRBD1. V trimming: 2 bases; J trimming: 5 bases; junction bases outside the gene matches: 9. From germline, CDR1 is SGHTS and CDR2 YDEGEE. CDR3 length: 15 amino acids. The DNA of the CDR3 is TGTGCCAGCAGCTTACGAGGGGGCAATGGGGAGACCCAGTACTTC. The encoded protein is CASSLRGGNGETQYF.

The chain joins TRBV7-3 to TRBJ2-3; TRBD2 matches 12 bases. CDR1 is SGHTA and CDR2 is FQGTGA in the germline V gene. Trimming cost V 5 bases and J 7 bases; bases outside gene matches: 4. CDR3 length: 14 residues. The CDR3 region is CASSPTSGGNTQYF. In nucleotides, the CDR3 is TGTGCCAGCAGCCCGACTAGCGGGGGAAATACGCAGTATTTT.

The V call is TRBV27, the J call TRBJ2-1; tentative D call: TRBD2 (6 bases). Deletions cut 5 bases from V and 3 bases from J, with 14 bases between. The CDR3 sequence is 15 residues long. The germline V gene has CDR1 MNHEY and CDR2 SMNVEV (reference sequence). Here the CDR3 DNA reads TGTGCCAGCAGTCCCTTGGGGGGACGCTACAATGAGCAGTTCTTC. Its translation is CASSPLGGRYNEQFF.

At least ten counts were recorded for this clone. The V call is TRBV7-3, the J call TRBJ2-1, with 12 positions matching TRBD2. The germline gives CDR1 SGHTA, CDR2 FQGTGA. With V trimmed by 3 bases and J by 4 bases, 4 bases remained unmatched. The CDR3 is made up of 16 amino acids. In DNA form, the CDR3 reads TGTGCCAGCAGCTTGGCGACTAGCGGGGGTTACAATGAGCAGTTCTTC. Translating gives CASSLATSGGYNEQFF.

The rearrangement uses TRBV5-1 and TRBJ2-7, with a possible D match to TRBD1 (6 bases). CDR1 SGHRS and CDR2 YFSETQ come from the germline V gene. Trimming stripped 4 bases from V and 5 bases from J, with 10 bases between. This CDR3 has 12 amino acids. As DNA, the CDR3 is TGCGCCAGCAGCAAGGACAGACACGAGCAGTACTTC. Translation gives CASSKDRHEQYF.

The V gene is TRBV7-8, the J gene TRBJ2-7; 8 bases map to TRBD1. CDR1 and CDR2 from the germline V gene are SGHVS and FQNEAQ. With V trimmed by 8 bases and J by 0 bases, 3 bases remained unmatched. The length of the CDR3 is 13 residues. CDR3: CASQGADSYEQYF. The CDR3 DNA reads as TGTGCCAGCCAGGGGGCGGACTCCTACGAGCAGTACTTC.

This chain links TRBV11-2 with TRBJ1-2; D perhaps matches TRBD1 (6 bases). This CDR3 is 16 amino acids long. Germline loops: CDR1 SGHAT, CDR2 FQNNGV. V lost 1 base and J 4 bases, leaving 16 bases between the germline ends. CDR3 in amino acids: CASSLGGGRRSYGYTF. In DNA, the CDR3 is TGTGCCAGCAGCTTAGGGGGGGGCAGGAGATCCTATGGCTACACCTTC.

V and J are TRBV12-2 and TRBJ2-3; the table's D call of TRBD2 was not tested on the DNA. TRBV12-2 has pseudogene status. The CDR3 covers 12 residues. Here the CDR3 reads CASRQGGDYIDF. CDR3 nucleotide sequence: TGTGCAAGTCGCCAGGGAGGGGACTACATTGATTTT.

This sequence joins TRBV5-1 and TRBJ1-1; 7 bases are a match to TRBD1. The V gene end was trimmed by 0 bases and the J gene end by 1 base; junction bases not matched to a gene: 9. Germline V gene lookup returns CDR1 SGHRS and CDR2 YFSETQ. This CDR3 is 17 amino acids long. CDR3 loop: CASSLAGTAGKNTEAFF. In nucleotides, the CDR3 is TGCGCCAGCAGCTTGGCCGGGACAGCTGGAAAGAACACTGAAGCTTTCTTT. Full variable domain (missing parts from reference TRBV5-1 and TRBJ1-1): KAGVTQTPRYLIKTRGQQVTLSCSPISGHRSVSWYQQTPGQGLQFLFEYFSETQRNKGNFPGRFSGRQFSNSRSEMNVSTLELGDSALYLCASSLAGTAGKNTEAFFGQGTRLTVV.

CDR3 sequence (DNA): TGCAGCGTTCAAGGGAACGAGGACACTGAAGCTTTCTTT. It yields the protein CSVQGNEDTEAFF. The chain is built from TRBV29-1 and TRBJ1-1; D gene uncertain. Trimming pared 5 bases from V and 3 bases from J, leaving 13 bases between. In germline, CDR1 is SQVTM, CDR2 ANQGSEA. CDR3 length: 13 residues.

A remark on this clone: The sample has other DNA sequences that encode this CDR3 too. The chain recombines TRBV29-1 with TRBJ2-1; 8 bases fit TRBD1. V shed 6 bases and J 6 bases; nucleotides not matched to a gene: 4. Looked up from germline, CDR1 is SQVTM and CDR2 is ANQGSEA. This CDR3 is 12 amino acids long. CDR3: CSVGTGPNEQFF. CDR3 in DNA: TGCAGCGTCGGGACAGGCCCCAATGAGCAGTTCTTC.

This clone was observed at least ten times. V is TRBV4-3 and J is TRBJ2-7, with TRBD1 matching over 11 bases. J was trimmed by 3 bases and V by 4 bases; bases with no gene match: 5. Germline values: CDR1 LGHNA, CDR2 YSLEER. This CDR3 spans 15 amino acids. Here the CDR3 reads CASSPGTGGDYEQYF. CDR3 DNA: TGCGCCAGCAGCCCCGGGACAGGGGGAGACTACGAGCAGTACTTC.

Here the CDR3 DNA reads TGTGCCAGCAGCTTCCTCGACAGAGCCTACGAGCAGTACTTC. This codes for CASSFLDRAYEQYF. This chain connects TRBV3-1 (or the pseudogene TRBV3-2) to TRBJ2-7; D perhaps matches TRBD1 (5 bases). V dropped 5 bases and J dropped 2 bases, with 13 bases sitting between them. CDR1 is LGHDT and CDR2 is YNNKEL in the germline V gene (reference sequence). The CDR3 extends over 14 amino acids.

This chain joins TRBV6-1 and TRBJ2-5; TRBD2 might be the D (6 bases). The J call is doubtful: the DNA matches TRBJ2-7 better. Looked up from germline, CDR1 is MNHNS and CDR2 is SASEGT. CDR3 length: 16 amino acids. The CDR3 region has the DNA TGTGCCAGCAGTGAATTCGGGGGATGGGGCTCCTACGAGCAGTACTTC. It is translated as CASSEFGGWGSYEQYF.

V and J are TRBV7-3 and TRBJ2-3; D is possibly TRBD2 (6 bases). Trimming removed 2 bases from V and 6 bases from J, with 15 bases in between. The CDR3 covers 15 residues. Per the germline V gene, CDR1 is SGHTA and CDR2 is FQGTGA. The chain's CDR3 is CASSLGGTERDTQYF. CDR3 nucleotide sequence: TGTGCCAGCAGCTTAGGGGGGACCGAGCGGGATACGCAGTATTTT.

The chain is built from TRBV6-2 or TRBV6-3 and TRBJ1-3; TRBD1 is a possible D gene (5 bases). Germline V gives CDR1 MNHEY, CDR2 SVGEGT. This CDR3 is 14 amino acids long. Trimming took off 5 bases at V and 4 bases at J, with 12 bases between the two ends. The CDR3 region has the DNA TGTGCCAGCAGTCCCGCAGGGTTCGGAAACACCATATATTTT. As protein: CASSPAGFGNTIYF.

The V gene is TRBV9, the J gene TRBJ1-6, with 10 bases identical to TRBD1. The CDR3 sequence is 16 residues long. Germline lookup yields CDR1 SGDLS and CDR2 YYNGEE. The V segment lost 3 bases and the J segment 7 bases; nucleotides outside the gene matches: 7. CDR3 in amino acids: CASSGDRGQRNSPLHF. For the CDR3, the DNA is TGTGCCAGCAGCGGAGACAGGGGGCAGAGGAATTCACCCCTCCACTTT.

This clone was found once. The rearrangement joins TRBV18 to TRBJ2-1; a possible D gene is TRBD2 (5 bases). Trimming removed 6 bases at V and 5 bases at J, with 11 bases between. This CDR3 has 13 amino acids. Germline V gives CDR1 KGHSH, CDR2 LQKENI. The CDR3 loop reads CASSAGLDNEQFF. DNA for the CDR3: TGTGCCAGCTCCGCGGGCTTAGACAATGAGCAGTTCTTC.

This clone was found a few times. The gene calls are TRBV4-3 and TRBJ2-3; 11 bases line up with TRBD2. The ends lost 1 base at V and 2 bases at J; junction bases unmatched: 8. Germline V gene lookup returns CDR1 LGHNA and CDR2 YSLEER. The CDR3 is 18 residues long. CDR3 amino acids: CASSQAPPLAGATDTQYF. CDR3 in DNA: TGCGCCAGCAGCCAAGCCCCCCCACTAGCGGGGGCCACAGATACGCAGTATTTT.

This clone was observed a handful of times. This chain connects TRBV19 to TRBJ2-2, with D possibly matching TRBD1 (6 bases). V was clipped by 6 bases and J by 5 bases, with 19 bases between them. CDR1 is LNHDA, CDR2 SQIVND, per germline (reference sequence). The CDR3 covers 16 residues. CDR3 region: CASSPQGYRGTGELFF. CDR3 DNA sequence: TGTGCCAGTAGCCCACAGGGTTATAGAGGGACCGGGGAGCTGTTTTTT.

The chain links TRBV7-6 to TRBJ2-1; 9 bases match TRBD2. CDR1 is SGHVS, CDR2 FNYEAQ, per germline. The CDR3 consists of 16 residues. J lost 4 bases, V lost 5 bases, and 9 bases had no gene match. The CDR3 nucleotides are TGTGCCAGCAGCCGTCAGACTAGCGGAGTTTACAATGAGCAGTTCTTC. Encoded protein: CASSRQTSGVYNEQFF. Using reference TRBV7-6 and TRBJ2-1 for the parts outside the CDR3, the full variable domain is GAGVSQSPRYKVTKRGQDVALRCDPISGHVSLYWYRQALGQGPEFLTYFNYEAQQDKSGLPNDRFSAERPEGSISTLTIQRTEQRDSAMYRCASSRQTSGVYNEQFFGPGTRLTVL.

V is TRBV15 and J is TRBJ1-2; TRBD1 aligns across 9 bases. V trimming: 5 bases; J trimming: 3 bases; junction bases outside the gene matches: 10. This CDR3 region has 16 residues. Germline CDR1 is LNHNV and CDR2 is YYDKDF (reference sequence). The CDR3 region has the DNA TGTGCCACCAGCGGGGACAGGGTGAGGCAACACTATGGCTACACCTTC. Translated: CATSGDRVRQHYGYTF.

The J gene is TRBJ1-2, the V gene TRBV5-1; 8 nucleotides align to TRBD1. The trim removed 2 bases at V and 8 bases at J, leaving 8 bases unmatched. Per germline, CDR1 SGHRS and CDR2 YFSETQ. The CDR3 contains 14 residues. Here the CDR3 DNA reads TGCGCCAGCAGCTTTAATGGACAGGGAGGCGGCTACACCTTC. Residues: CASSFNGQGGGYTF.

This chain joins TRBV5-1 and TRBJ1-6, with no clear D. Deletions cut 2 bases from V and 9 bases from J, with 12 bases between. The V gene's germline CDR1 is SGHRS and CDR2 YFSETQ. The CDR3 covers 14 residues. DNA of the CDR3: TGCGCCAGCAGCTTACACGTTTCGGGTTCACCCCTCCACTTT. Encoded protein: CASSLHVSGSPLHF. Complete variable domain (other parts from reference TRBV5-1 and TRBJ1-6): KAGVTQTPRYLIKTRGQQVTLSCSPISGHRSVSWYQQTPGQGLQFLFEYFSETQRNKGNFPGRFSGRQFSNSRSEMNVSTLELGDSALYLCASSLHVSGSPLHFGNGTRLTVT.